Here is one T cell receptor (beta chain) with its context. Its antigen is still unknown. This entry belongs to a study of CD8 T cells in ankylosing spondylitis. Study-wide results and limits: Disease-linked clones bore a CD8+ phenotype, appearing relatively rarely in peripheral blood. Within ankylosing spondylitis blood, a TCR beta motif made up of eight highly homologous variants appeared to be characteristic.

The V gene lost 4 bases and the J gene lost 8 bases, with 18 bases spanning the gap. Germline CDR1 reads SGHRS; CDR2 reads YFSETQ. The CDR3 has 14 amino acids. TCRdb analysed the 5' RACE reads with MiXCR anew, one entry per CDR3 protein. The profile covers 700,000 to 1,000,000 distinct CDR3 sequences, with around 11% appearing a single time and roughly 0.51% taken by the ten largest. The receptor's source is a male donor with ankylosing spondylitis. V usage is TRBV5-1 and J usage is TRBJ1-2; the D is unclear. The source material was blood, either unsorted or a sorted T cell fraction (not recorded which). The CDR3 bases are TGCGCCAGCAGCGACGCTGGGATCCCTTCCGGCTACACCTTC. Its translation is CASSDAGIPSGYTF.